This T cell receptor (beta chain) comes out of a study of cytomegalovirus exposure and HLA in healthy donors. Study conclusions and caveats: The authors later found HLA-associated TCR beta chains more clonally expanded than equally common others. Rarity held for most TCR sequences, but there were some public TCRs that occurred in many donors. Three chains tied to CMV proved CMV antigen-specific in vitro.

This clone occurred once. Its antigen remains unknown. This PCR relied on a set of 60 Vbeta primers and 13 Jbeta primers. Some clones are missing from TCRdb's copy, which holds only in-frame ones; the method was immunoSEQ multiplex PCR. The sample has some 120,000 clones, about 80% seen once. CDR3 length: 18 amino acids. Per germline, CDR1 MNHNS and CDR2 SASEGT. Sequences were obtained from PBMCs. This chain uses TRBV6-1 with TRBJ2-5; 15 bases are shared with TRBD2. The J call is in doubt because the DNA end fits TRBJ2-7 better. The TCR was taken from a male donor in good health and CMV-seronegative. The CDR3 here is CASSGGLAGGSPPYEQYF. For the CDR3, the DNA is TGTGCCAGCAGTGGGGGACTAGCGGGAGGTAGTCCCCCCTACGAGCAGTACTTC.